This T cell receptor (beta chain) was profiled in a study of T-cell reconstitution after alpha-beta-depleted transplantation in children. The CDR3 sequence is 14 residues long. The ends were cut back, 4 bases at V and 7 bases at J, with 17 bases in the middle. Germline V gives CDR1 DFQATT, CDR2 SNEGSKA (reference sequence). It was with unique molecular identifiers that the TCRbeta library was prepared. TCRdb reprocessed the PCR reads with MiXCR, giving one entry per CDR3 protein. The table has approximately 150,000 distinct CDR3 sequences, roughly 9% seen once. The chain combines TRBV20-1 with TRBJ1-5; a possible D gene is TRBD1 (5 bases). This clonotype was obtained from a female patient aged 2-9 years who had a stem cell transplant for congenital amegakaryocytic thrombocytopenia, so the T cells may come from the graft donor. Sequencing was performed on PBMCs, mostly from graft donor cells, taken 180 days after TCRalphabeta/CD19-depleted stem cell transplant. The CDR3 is CSAIAGSASQPQHF. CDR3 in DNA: TGCAGTGCTATCGCAGGGTCGGCGTCCCAGCCCCAGCATTTT.